This is a list of T cell receptor beta chains from one sample in a study of blood T cell repertoires in COVID-19. Using immunoSEQ multiplex PCR, the repertoire was profiled, and TCRdb retains in-frame clones only, with some absent. Counted here are 340,000 or so clones, 80% to 90% occurring once; the ten biggest clones make up about 4.2%. Sequencing was carried out using PBMCs or T cells enriched from blood (not recorded which). The receptors here all came from a woman in her thirties or forties with acute COVID-19. CDR3s include the opening cysteine and the closing phenylalanine or tryptophan. A D gene is named only where the DNA matches it firmly. Size is omitted from some rows. Given values are once, few, many or a class for expanded clones.

TRBV7-9	TRBD1	-	TRBJ1-6	TGTGCCAGCAGCTCGGGACAGGGTAGTTCACCCCTCCACTTT	CASSSGQGSSPLHF
TRBV4-2	TRBD2	-	TRBJ2-7	TGTGCCAGCAGCCAAGGACTAGCGGGAGTACAGTACGAGCAGTACTTC	CASSQGLAGVQYEQYF
TRBV2	TRBD1	-	TRBJ2-5	TGTGCCAGCTCCAAGGACAGGGGGGGCTGGGAGACCCAGTACTTC	CASSKDRGGWETQYF
TRBV28	-	few	TRBJ2-7	TGTGCCAGCAGTTCTCGGACAGTGTCCTGGGAGCAGTACTTC	CASSSRTVSWEQYF
TRBV11-1	-	-	TRBJ1-1	TGTGCCAGCAGCCACCGGACAGTTGGCACTGAAGCTTTCTTT	CASSHRTVGTEAFF
TRBV28	-	-	TRBJ1-2	TGTGCCAGCAGTTTGAGTAGTAGCGGGGGGTATGGGTATGGCTACACCTTC	CASSLSSSGGYGYGYTF
TRBV9	-	-	TRBJ1-1	TGTGCCAGCAGCGTAGAAGGACTAAACACTGAAGCTTTCTTT	CASSVEGLNTEAFF
TRBV4-2	TRBD1	few	TRBJ1-6	TGTGCCAGCAGCCAAGCGGACAGGACGGATTCACCCCTCCACTTT	CASSQADRTDSPLHF
TRBV18	-	-	TRBJ1-4	TGTGCCAGCTCAACCCTACAGGGAAGGTTTGGAGAAAAACTGTTTTTT	CASSTLQGRFGEKLFF
TRBV19	-	-	TRBJ1-5	TGTGCCAGTAGTACGGACAGTTATAGCAATCAGCCCCAGCATTTT	CASSTDSYSNQPQHF
TRBV7-2	-	few	TRBJ1-2	TGTGCCAGCAGCTTGCGGGGGCATGATGGCTACACCTTC	CASSLRGHDGYTF
TRBV7-2	TRBD1	few	TRBJ1-1	TGTGCCAGCAGCCCCGGACAGGGGGCCACTGAAGCTTTCTTT	CASSPGQGATEAFF
TRBV12-3/TRBV12-4	-	-	TRBJ2-7	TGTGCCAGCATGGATAGCAGCTCCTACGAGCAGTACTTC	CASMDSSSYEQYF
TRBV10-3	TRBD1	-	TRBJ1-2	TGTGCCATCAGTGTCGACAGGGCAATACATGGCTACACCTTC	CAISVDRAIHGYTF
TRBV18	TRBD1	-	TRBJ2-1	TGTGCCAGCTCTCCGGACAGGGGGTTTTACAATGAGCAGTTCTTC	CASSPDRGFYNEQFF
TRBV7-9	-	-	TRBJ2-1	TGTGCCAGCAGCTTTCTCAGTGGCGGGCTTATTTACAATGAGCAGTTCTTC	CASSFLSGGLIYNEQFF
TRBV29-1	TRBD1	-	TRBJ1-3	TGCAGCGGAACAAGACAGGGCGCTGGAAACACCATATATTTT	CSGTRQGAGNTIYF
TRBV18	TRBD1	-	TRBJ1-2	TGTGCCAGCTCCGCCGGGACAGACTATGGCTACACCTTC	CASSAGTDYGYTF